This T cell receptor beta chain was sequenced for a study of T cell responses to AZD1222 COVID-19 vaccine (TCRdb year 2021). For the wider study: Because spike-specific TCR depth and breadth did not differ between the two schedules, AZD1222 recipients who got a second dose at roughly 4 weeks were pooled with those who got a second dose at roughly 12 weeks. A total of 233 trial participants underwent TCR sequencing, of whom approximately 210 received two doses of AZD1222 and about 25 received two doses of the MenACWY control vaccine. Trial participants were enrolled by age into subgroups of 18-55, 56-69 and 70-plus years, and around 140, 26 and 57 TCR-sequenced participants, respectively, were included in these subgroups. The paper as a whole reports these results and caveats: Participants were mostly white British and included more females than males, and it was suggested by the authors that clonal diversity may have been underestimated. A significant rise in spike-specific TCR breadth and depth was observed after two AZD1222 doses relative to day 0 and relative to MenACWY recipients. Because no day 14 peak-response samples were available, the repertoires could be characterized only after the peak T cell response. Only five to seven AZD1222 recipients were SARS-CoV-2 seropositive at baseline, limiting conclusions about previously exposed vaccinees. The 56-69-year group was small, and its depth increase did not reach significance, likely because of low power. Nearly half of unique spike-specific TCRs reportedly recognized epitopes outside regions mutated in the B.1.351 and B.1.1.7 variants. CD4 TCRs associated with the vaccine covered the entire spike protein, and the dominant responses were in regions 160-218 and 743-854.

The CDR3 holds 14 amino acids from the cysteine to the phenylalanine. Only the CDR3 DNA stays, 42 bases, in frame from base 1. V is reduced by 2 bases and J by 0 bases, leaving a spacing of 6 bases between them. CDR1 SGHNT and CDR2 YYREEE were looked up in the germline V gene (reference sequence). Taken with the paper, the label for time point translates to: baseline before first vaccination. Vaccinee samples came from UK trials COV001 and COV002, including a single-blind randomized controlled phase 2/3 trial of AZD1222 (ChAdOx1 nCoV-19) in healthy adults. For TCRbeta chain sequencing, PBMC samples were collected from trial participants at day 0 and at day 28 after the second dose. The CDR3 regions of human TCRbeta chains were analyzed by immunosequencing. Processing in the source paper ran as follows. TCRs in the repertoires were compared against a reference library of SARS-CoV-2-specific TCRs that had been generated with the MIRA antigen-specificity platform. Breadth was defined as the fraction of unique TCRs that were SARS-CoV-2-associated. Depth was defined as the fraction of total T cells that were SARS-CoV-2-associated. Using the MIRA data, each spike-specific TCR was mapped to the spike region that the TCR reacts to and placed in a CD4 or CD8 class. Log10-transformed breadth and depth values were compared by one-way ANOVA with Sidak's multiple comparisons tests. TCRdb mirrors the immuneACCESS table, restricted to in-frame sequences. Some clones are absent from its copies; in checked studies, under half trace to an unresolved V gene, and the reason for the others is unknown. The V and J calls and clone size are taken from that table; D and trimming were inferred from the DNA. Within this sample are around 71,000 clones, with about 82% of them counted one time only. The top ten clones comprise about 3.1% of the sample.

This clone was observed a few times. Its target antigen remains unknown. Per-base quality was not reported, and no clone a single base away is much larger than it. The V gene is TRBV5-4 and the J gene is TRBJ2-1; the D gene is unclear. This TCR came from an adult in good health. The starting material was peripheral blood, obtained on day 0 of AZD1222 vaccination. CDR3 protein: CASSLESSYNEQFF. The sequenced DNA is TGTGCCAGCAGCTTAGAGAGCTCCTACAATGAGCAGTTCTTC. The reference TRBV5-4 and TRBJ2-1 proteins fill in what lies around the CDR3, so the full variable domain reads ETGVTQSPTHLIKTRGQQVTLRCSSQSGHNTVSWYQQALGQGPQFIFQYYREEENGRGNFPPRFSGLQFPNYSSELNVNALELDDSALYLCASSLESSYNEQFFGPGTRLTVL.